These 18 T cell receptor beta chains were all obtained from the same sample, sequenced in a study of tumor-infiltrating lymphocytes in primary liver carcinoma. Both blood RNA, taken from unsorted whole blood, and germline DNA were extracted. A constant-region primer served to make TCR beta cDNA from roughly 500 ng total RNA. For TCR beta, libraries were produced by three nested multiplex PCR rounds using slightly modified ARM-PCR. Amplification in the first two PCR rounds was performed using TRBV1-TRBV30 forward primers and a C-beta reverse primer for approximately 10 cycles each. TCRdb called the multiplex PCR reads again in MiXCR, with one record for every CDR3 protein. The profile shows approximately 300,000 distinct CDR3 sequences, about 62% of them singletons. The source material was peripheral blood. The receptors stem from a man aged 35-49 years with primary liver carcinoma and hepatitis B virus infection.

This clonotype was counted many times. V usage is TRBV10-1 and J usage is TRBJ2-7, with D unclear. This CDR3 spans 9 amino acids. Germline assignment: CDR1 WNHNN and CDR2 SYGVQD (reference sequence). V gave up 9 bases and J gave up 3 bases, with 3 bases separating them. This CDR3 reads CARDYEQYF. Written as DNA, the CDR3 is TGCGCCAGGGACTACGAGCAGTACTTC.

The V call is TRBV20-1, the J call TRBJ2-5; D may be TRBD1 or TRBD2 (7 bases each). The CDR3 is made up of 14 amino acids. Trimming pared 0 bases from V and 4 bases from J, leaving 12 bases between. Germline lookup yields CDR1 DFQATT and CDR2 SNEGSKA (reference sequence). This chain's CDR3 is CSARDQGGGETQYF. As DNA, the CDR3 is TGCAGTGCTAGAGACCAGGGGGGGGGAGAGACCCAGTACTTC.

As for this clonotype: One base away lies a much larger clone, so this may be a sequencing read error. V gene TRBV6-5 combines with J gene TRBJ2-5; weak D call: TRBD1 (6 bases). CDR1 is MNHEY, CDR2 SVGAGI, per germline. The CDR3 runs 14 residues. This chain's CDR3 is CANSLGASGLAQYF. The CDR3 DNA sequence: TGTGCCAACAGTTTGGGGGCCAGTGGACTGGCCCAGTACTTC.

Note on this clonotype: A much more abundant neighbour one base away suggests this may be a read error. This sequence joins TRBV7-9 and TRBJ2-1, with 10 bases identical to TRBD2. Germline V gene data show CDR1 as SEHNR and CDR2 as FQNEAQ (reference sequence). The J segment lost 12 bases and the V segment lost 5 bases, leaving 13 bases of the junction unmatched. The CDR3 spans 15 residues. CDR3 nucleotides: TGTGCCAGCAGCCTCCAACTAGCGGGACGGGTGGGGCAGTTCTTC. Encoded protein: CASSLQLAGRVGQFF.

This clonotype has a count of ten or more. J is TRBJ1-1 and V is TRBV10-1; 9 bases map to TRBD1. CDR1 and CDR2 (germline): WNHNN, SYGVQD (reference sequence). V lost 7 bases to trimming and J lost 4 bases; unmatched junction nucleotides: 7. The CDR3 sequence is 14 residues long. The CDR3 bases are TGCGCCAGCAATAACAGGGGGCTCGGCACTGAAGCTTTCTTT. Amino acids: CASNNRGLGTEAFF.

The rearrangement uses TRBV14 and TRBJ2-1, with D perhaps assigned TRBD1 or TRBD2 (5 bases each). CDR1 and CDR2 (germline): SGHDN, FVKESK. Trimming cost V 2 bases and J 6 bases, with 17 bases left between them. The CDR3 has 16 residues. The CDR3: CASSQSRDGVFNEQFF. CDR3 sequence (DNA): TGTGCCAGCAGCCAATCCCGGGACGGGGTATTCAATGAGCAGTTCTTC.

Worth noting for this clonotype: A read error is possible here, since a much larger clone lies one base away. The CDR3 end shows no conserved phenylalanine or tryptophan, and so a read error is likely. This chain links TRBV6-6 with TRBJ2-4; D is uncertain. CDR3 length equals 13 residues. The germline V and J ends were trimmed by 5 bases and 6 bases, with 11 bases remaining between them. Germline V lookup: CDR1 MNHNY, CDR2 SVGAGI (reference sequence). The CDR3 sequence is CASSGKNGNIQYS. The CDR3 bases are TGTGCCAGCAGTGGGAAGAATGGAAACATTCAGTACTCC.

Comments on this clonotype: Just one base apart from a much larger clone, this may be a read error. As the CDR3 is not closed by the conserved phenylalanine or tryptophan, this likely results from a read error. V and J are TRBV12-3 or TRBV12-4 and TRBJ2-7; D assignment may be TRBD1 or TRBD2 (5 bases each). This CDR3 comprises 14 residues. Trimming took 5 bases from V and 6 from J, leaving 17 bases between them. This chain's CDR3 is CASSAGTPIFEQYS. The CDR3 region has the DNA TGTGCCAGCAGTGCCGGGACCCCGATTTTCGAGCAGTACTCC.

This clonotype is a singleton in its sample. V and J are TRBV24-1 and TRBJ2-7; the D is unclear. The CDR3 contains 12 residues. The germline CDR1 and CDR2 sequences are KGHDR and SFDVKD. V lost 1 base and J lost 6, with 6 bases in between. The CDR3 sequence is CATSDFLGEQYF. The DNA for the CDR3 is TGTGCCACCAGTGATTTTCTGGGCGAGCAGTACTTC.

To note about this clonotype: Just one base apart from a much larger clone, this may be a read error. DNA for the CDR3: TGTGCCAGCAGTTTATTTGCAACCTGCGAGCAGTACTTC. It encodes CASSLFATCEQYF. This chain links TRBV12-3 or TRBV12-4 with TRBJ2-7; D gene unclear. With 2 bases removed from V and 6 bases from J, the gap between germline ends came to 11 bases. This CDR3 spans 13 amino acids.

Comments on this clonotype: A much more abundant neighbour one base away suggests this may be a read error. In DNA, the CDR3 is TGTGCCATCAGTGGGCCGGTGGAGGAGACCCAGTACTTC. This encodes CAISGPVEETQYF. The chain is built from TRBV10-3 and TRBJ2-5, with unresolved D. Deletions cut 4 bases from V and 5 bases from J, with 11 bases between. CDR1 and CDR2 (germline): ENHRY, SYGVKD. The CDR3 sequence is 13 residues long.

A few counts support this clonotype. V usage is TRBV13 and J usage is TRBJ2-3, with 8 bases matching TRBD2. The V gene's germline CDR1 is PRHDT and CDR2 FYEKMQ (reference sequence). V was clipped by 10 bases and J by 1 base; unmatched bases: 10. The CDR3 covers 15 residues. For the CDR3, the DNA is TGTGCCACCACCGGACTACTAGCGGGCACAGATACGCAGTATTTT. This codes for CATTGLLAGTDTQYF.

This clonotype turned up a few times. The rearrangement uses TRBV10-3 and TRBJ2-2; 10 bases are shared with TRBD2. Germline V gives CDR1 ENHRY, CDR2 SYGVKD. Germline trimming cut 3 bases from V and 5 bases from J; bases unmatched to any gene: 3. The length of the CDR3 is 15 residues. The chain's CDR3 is CAISESAGGTGELFF. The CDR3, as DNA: TGTGCCATCAGTGAATCAGCGGGAGGGACCGGGGAGCTGTTTTTT.

CDR3 sequence reads: CASSPRHIDTQYF. The CDR3 DNA sequence: TGTGCCAGCAGTCCGAGGCATATAGATACGCAGTATTTT. The V and J genes are TRBV28 and TRBJ2-3; no clear D. Per the germline V gene, CDR1 is MDHEN and CDR2 is SYDVKM. The CDR3 loop spans 13 amino acids. The V end lost 5 bases, the J end lost 5 bases, and 11 bases lay between the germline ends.

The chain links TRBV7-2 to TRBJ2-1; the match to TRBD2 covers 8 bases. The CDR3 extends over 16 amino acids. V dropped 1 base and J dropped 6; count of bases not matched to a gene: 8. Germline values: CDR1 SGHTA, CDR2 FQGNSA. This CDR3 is CASSLGRGRGGNEQFF. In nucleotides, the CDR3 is TGTGCCAGCAGCTTAGGGCGGGGCCGGGGGGGCAATGAGCAGTTCTTC.

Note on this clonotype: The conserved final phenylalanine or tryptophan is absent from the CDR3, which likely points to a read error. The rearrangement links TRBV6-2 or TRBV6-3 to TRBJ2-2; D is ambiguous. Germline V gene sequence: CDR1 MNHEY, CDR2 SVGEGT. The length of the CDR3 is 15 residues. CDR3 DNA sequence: TGTGCCACCAGTCCGGCCAGGAGTGAGGCCGTGGAGCTGTTTATT. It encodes CATSPARSEAVELFI.

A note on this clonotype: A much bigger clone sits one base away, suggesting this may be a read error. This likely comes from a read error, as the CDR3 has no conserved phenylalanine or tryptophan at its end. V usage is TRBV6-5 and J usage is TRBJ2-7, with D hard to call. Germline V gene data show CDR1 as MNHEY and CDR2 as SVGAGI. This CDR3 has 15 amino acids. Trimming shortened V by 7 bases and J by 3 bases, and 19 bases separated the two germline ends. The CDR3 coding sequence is TGTGCCAGCATTGGGCTCCAAGTCGGTGTCTACGAGCAGTACTCC. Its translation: CASIGLQVGVYEQYS.

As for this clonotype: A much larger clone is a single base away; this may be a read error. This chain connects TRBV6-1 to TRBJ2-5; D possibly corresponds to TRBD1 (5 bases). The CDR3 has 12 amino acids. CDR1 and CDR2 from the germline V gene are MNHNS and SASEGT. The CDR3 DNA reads TGTGCCAGCAGTAAAGCCCCAGGGCCCCAGTACTTC. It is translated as CASSKAPGPQYF.